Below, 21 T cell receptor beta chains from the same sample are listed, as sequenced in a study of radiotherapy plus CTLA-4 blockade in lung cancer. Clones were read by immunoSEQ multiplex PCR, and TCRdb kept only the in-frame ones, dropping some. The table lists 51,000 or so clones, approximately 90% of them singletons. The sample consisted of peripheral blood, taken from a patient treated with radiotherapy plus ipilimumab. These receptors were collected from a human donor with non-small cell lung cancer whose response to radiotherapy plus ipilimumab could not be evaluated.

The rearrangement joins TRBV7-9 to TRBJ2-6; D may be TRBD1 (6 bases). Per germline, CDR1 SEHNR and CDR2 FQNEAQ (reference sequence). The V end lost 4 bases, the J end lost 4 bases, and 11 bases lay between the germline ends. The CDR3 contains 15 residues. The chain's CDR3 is CASSSRGSGANVLTF. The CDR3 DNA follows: TGTGCCAGCAGCTCCAGGGGAAGCGGGGCCAACGTCCTGACTTTC.

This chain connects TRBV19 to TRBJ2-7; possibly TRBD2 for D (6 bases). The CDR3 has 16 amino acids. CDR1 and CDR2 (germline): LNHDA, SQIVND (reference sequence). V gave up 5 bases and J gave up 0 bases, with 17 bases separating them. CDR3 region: CASSSAGAGYSYEQYF. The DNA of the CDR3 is TGTGCCAGTAGTTCAGCTGGGGCGGGATACTCCTACGAGCAGTACTTC. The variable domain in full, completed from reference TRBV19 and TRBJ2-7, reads DGGITQSPKYLFRKEGQNVTLSCEQNLNHDAMYWYRQDPGQGLRLIYYSQIVNDFQKGDIAEGYSVSREKKESFPLTVTSAQKNPTAFYLCASSSAGAGYSYEQYFGPGTRLTVT.

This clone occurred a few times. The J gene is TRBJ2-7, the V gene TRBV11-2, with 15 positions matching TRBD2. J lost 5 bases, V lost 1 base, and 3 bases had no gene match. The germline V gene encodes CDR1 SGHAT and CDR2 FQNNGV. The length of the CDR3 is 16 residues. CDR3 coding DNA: TGTGCCAGCAGCTTAGGGACTAGCGGGAGGGCCCACGAGCAGTACTTC. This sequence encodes CASSLGTSGRAHEQYF.

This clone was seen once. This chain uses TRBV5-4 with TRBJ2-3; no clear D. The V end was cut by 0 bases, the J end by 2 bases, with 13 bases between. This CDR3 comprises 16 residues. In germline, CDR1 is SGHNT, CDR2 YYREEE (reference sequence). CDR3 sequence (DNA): TGTGCCAGCAGCTTGGTTTCGGGTTCTTCCACAGATACGCAGTATTTT. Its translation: CASSLVSGSSTDTQYF.

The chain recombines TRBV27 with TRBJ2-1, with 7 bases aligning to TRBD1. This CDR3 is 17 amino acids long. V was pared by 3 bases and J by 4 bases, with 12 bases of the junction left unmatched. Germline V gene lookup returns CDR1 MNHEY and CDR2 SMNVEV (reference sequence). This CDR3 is CASSFGQGVNLYNEQFF. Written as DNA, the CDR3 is TGTGCCAGCAGTTTCGGGCAGGGGGTCAACCTTTACAATGAGCAGTTCTTC.

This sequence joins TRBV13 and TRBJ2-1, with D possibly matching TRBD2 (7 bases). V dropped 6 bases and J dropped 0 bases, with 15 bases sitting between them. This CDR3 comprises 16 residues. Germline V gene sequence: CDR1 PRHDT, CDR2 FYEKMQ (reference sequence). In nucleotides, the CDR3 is TGTGCCAGCAGTCCCCCCGGGGGGCCCTCCTACAATGAGCAGTTCTTC. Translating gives CASSPPGGPSYNEQFF.

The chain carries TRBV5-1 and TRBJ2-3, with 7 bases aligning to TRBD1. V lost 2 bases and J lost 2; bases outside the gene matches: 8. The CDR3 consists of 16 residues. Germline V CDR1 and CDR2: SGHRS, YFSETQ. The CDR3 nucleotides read TGCGCCAGCAGCTTCTCCCTACAGGGGAACACAGATACGCAGTATTTT. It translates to CASSFSLQGNTDTQYF.

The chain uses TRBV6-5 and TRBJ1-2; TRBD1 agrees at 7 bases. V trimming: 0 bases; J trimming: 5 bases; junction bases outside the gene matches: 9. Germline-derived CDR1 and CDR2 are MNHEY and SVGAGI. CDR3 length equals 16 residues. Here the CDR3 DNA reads TGTGCCAGCAGTTACTCGAGTGGAGGGGGCTTTTATGGCTACACCTTC. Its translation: CASSYSSGGGFYGYTF.

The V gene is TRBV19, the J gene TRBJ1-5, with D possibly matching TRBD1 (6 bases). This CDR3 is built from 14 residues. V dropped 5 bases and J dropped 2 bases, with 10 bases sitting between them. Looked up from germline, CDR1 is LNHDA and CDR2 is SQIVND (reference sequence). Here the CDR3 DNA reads TGTGCCAGTAGTCAACAGGGCGGCAATCAGCCCCAGCATTTT. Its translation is CASSQQGGNQPQHF.

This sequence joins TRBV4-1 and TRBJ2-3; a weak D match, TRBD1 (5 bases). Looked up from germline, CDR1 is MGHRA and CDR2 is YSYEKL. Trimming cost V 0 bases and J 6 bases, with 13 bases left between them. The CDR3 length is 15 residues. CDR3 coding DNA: TGCGCCAGCAGCCAAGACAGGGTCTTGGGGGATACGCAGTATTTT. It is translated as CASSQDRVLGDTQYF.

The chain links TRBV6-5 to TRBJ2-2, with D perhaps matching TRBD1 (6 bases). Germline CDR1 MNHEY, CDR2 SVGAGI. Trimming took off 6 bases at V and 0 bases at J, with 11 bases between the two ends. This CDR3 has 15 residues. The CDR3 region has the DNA TGTGCCAGCAGACAGGGTGTTCCGAACACCGGGGAGCTGTTTTTT. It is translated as CASRQGVPNTGELFF.

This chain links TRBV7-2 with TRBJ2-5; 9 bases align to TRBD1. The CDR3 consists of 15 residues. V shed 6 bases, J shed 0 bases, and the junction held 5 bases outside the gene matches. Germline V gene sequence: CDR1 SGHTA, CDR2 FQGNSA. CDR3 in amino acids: CASRLRTGDQETQYF. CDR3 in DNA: TGTGCCAGCAGACTTCGGACAGGGGACCAAGAGACCCAGTACTTC.

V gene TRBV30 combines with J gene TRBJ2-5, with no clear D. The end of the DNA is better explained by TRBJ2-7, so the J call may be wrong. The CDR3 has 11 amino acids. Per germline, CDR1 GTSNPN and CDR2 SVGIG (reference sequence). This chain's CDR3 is CAWSFLYEQYF. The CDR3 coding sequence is TGTGCCTGGAGTTTTCTGTACGAGCAGTACTTC.

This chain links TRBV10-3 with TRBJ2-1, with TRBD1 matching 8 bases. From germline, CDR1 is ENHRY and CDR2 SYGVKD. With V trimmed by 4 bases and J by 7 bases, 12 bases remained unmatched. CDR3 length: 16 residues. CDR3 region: CAISGQGTGYSNEQFF. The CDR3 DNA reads TGTGCCATCAGTGGGCAGGGGACAGGCTACTCGAATGAGCAGTTCTTC.

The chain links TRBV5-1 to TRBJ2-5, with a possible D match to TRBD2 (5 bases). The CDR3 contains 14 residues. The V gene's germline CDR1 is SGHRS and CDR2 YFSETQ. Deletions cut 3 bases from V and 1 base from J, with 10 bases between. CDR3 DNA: TGCGCCAGCAGCTCATGGGAGTTCCAAGAGACCCAGTACTTC. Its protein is CASSSWEFQETQYF. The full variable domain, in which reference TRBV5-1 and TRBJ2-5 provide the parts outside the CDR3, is KAGVTQTPRYLIKTRGQQVTLSCSPISGHRSVSWYQQTPGQGLQFLFEYFSETQRNKGNFPGRFSGRQFSNSRSEMNVSTLELGDSALYLCASSSWEFQETQYFGPGTRLLVL.

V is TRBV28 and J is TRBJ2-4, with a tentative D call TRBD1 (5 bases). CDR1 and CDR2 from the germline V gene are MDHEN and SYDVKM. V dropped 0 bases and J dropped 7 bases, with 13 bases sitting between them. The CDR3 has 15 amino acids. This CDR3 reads CASSLWAGSQNIQYF. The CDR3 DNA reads TGTGCCAGCAGTTTATGGGCAGGGTCACAGAACATTCAGTACTTC.

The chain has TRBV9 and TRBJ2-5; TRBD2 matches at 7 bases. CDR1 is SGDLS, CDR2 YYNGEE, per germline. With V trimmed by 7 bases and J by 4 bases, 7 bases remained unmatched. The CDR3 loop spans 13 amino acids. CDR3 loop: CASGGGIRETQYF. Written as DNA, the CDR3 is TGTGCCAGCGGGGGAGGGATACGAGAGACCCAGTACTTC.

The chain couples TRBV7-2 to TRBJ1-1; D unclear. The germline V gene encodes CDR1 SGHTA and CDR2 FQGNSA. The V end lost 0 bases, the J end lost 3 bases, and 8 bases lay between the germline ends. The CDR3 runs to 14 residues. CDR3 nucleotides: TGTGCCAGCAGCTTAGCCGGGAGGGACACTGAAGCTTTCTTT. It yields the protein CASSLAGRDTEAFF.

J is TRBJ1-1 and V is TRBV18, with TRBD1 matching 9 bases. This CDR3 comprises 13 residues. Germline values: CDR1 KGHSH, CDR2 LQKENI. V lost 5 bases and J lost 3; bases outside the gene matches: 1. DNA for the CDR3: TGTGCCAGCTCAAGGGACAGGGACACTGAAGCTTTCTTT. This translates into CASSRDRDTEAFF.

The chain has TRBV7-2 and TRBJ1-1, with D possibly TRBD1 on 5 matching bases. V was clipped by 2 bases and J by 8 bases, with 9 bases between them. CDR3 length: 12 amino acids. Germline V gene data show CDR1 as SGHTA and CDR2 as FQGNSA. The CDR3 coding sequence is TGTGCCAGCAGCTTACAGGGTTTAGAAGCTTTCTTT. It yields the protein CASSLQGLEAFF.

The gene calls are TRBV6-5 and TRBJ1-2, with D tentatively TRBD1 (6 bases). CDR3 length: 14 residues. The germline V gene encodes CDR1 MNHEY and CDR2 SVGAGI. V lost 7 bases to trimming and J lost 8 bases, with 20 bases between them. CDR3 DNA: TGTGCCAGCACTCCTGCGGGGGGCGCGCTCGGCTACACCTTC. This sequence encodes CASTPAGGALGYTF.